Each of the 24 T cell receptor beta chains below was sequenced from the same sample in a study of blood T cell repertoires in COVID-19. Here immunoSEQ multiplex PCR was the method, and the copy in TCRdb shows in-frame clones only, minus some. Among 150,000 to 200,000 clones listed, 76% were seen once. Material: peripheral blood. The receptors originated from a woman in her forties or fifties with active or convalescent COVID-19.

The genes are TRBV5-6 and TRBJ2-6, with 7 positions matching TRBD2. The CDR3 loop spans 16 amino acids. Trimming took 0 bases from V and 2 from J; bases not matched to a gene: 2. Looked up from germline, CDR1 is SGHDT and CDR2 is YYEEEE. The CDR3 region has the DNA TGTGCCAGCAGCTTGGCTCGGGGGGCTGGGGCCAACGTCCTGACTTTC. As protein: CASSLARGAGANVLTF.

This chain links TRBV2 with TRBJ2-7; no clear D. This CDR3 spans 14 amino acids. V dropped 2 bases and J dropped 0 bases, with 8 bases sitting between them. Germline loops: CDR1 SNHLY, CDR2 FYNNEI. As DNA, the CDR3 is TGTGCCAGCAGTGAACAGGAAATCTCCTACGAGCAGTACTTC. Protein sequence: CASSEQEISYEQYF.

The chain is built from TRBV5-1 and TRBJ2-1; TRBD1 matches at 7 bases. The CDR3 loop spans 16 amino acids. V lost 1 base, J lost 3 bases, and 7 bases stayed unmatched. From germline, CDR1 is SGHRS and CDR2 YFSETQ. CDR3 sequence (DNA): TGCGCCAGCAGCTTGTCCGGCCAGGGGGTCTACAATGAGCAGTTCTTC. It yields the protein CASSLSGQGVYNEQFF. Complete variable domain (other parts from reference TRBV5-1 and TRBJ2-1): KAGVTQTPRYLIKTRGQQVTLSCSPISGHRSVSWYQQTPGQGLQFLFEYFSETQRNKGNFPGRFSGRQFSNSRSEMNVSTLELGDSALYLCASSLSGQGVYNEQFFGPGTRLTVL.

The chain employs TRBV6-2 or TRBV6-3 and TRBJ2-5; possibly TRBD1 for D (9 bases). Germline CDR1 is MNHEY and CDR2 is SVGEGT. This CDR3 spans 17 amino acids. V was cut by 2 bases and J by 5 bases, with 21 bases left in between. This CDR3 reads CASSYAPDRGGRETQYF. CDR3 DNA sequence: TGTGCCAGCAGTTACGCCCCGGACAGGGGCGGGAGGGAGACCCAGTACTTC.

The rearrangement joins TRBV2 to TRBJ1-2; D is perhaps TRBD1 (6 bases). Germline CDR1 SNHLY, CDR2 FYNNEI. The CDR3 sequence is 13 residues long. V was cut by 6 bases and J by 4 bases, with 12 bases left in between. CDR3 region: CASRGTLAYGYTF. In DNA, the CDR3 is TGTGCCAGCAGGGGGACATTAGCCTATGGCTACACCTTC.

This chain links TRBV7-6 with TRBJ1-1; D perhaps matches TRBD1 (6 bases). The V end was cut by 5 bases, the J end by 5 bases, with 12 bases between. The CDR3 consists of 13 residues. Germline V gives CDR1 SGHVS, CDR2 FNYEAQ. The CDR3 DNA reads TGTGCCAGCAGCCCCGCAGGGGCAACTGAAGCTTTCTTT. Translated, it gives CASSPAGATEAFF.

The chain couples TRBV20-1 to TRBJ1-1; possibly TRBD1 for D (6 bases). V was pared by 3 bases and J by 10 bases, with 12 bases between. Looked up from germline, CDR1 is DFQATT and CDR2 is SNEGSKA (reference sequence). The CDR3 contains 11 residues. In DNA form, the CDR3 reads TGCAGTGCTAGGGACAGAAAGGCAGCTTTCTTT. Its translation is CSARDRKAAFF.

The chain combines TRBV5-1 with TRBJ2-3; D is unresolved. The CDR3 is made up of 14 amino acids. Germline values: CDR1 SGHRS, CDR2 YFSETQ. V was cut by 3 bases and J by 0 bases, with 8 bases left in between. CDR3 sequence: CASSSTTSTDTQYF. As DNA, the CDR3 is TGCGCCAGCAGCTCAACCACTAGCACAGATACGCAGTATTTT.

The genes are TRBV7-6 and TRBJ2-3, with D unclear. Looked up from germline, CDR1 is SGHVS and CDR2 is FNYEAQ. The CDR3 sequence is 14 residues long. Between the trimmed V and J ends, which lost 5 bases and 4 bases, there was a span of 13 bases. The CDR3 DNA follows: TGTGCCAGCAGCCCGCTAACGCCCCCAGATACGCAGTATTTT. The encoded protein is CASSPLTPPDTQYF.

This chain connects TRBV28 to TRBJ2-7, with TRBD1 as a possible D gene (7 bases). CDR3 size: 13 residues. V was trimmed by 5 bases and J by 7 bases, leaving 15 bases between them. Germline V CDR1 and CDR2: MDHEN, SYDVKM. The CDR3 DNA reads TGTGCCAGCAGTACCGGACAGGCGGGGGAGCAGTACTTC. Encoded protein: CASSTGQAGEQYF.

The rearrangement links TRBV19 to TRBJ1-5; the D is unclear. Germline V gene data show CDR1 as LNHDA and CDR2 as SQIVND (reference sequence). Between the trimmed V and J ends, which lost 1 base and 4 bases, there was a span of 8 bases. The CDR3 contains 14 residues. The CDR3 region is CASSIVSGNQPQHF. As DNA, the CDR3 is TGTGCCAGTAGTATAGTGTCAGGTAATCAGCCCCAGCATTTT.

There are a few counts of this clone. The chain has TRBV7-9 and TRBJ2-2, with D tentatively TRBD1 (5 bases). Germline V lookup: CDR1 SEHNR, CDR2 FQNEAQ (reference sequence). Trimming pared 7 bases from V and 2 bases from J, leaving 14 bases between. The CDR3 runs 15 residues. The CDR3 sequence is CASTATEINTGELFF. DNA of the CDR3: TGTGCCAGCACCGCGACAGAGATTAACACCGGGGAGCTGTTTTTT.

The gene calls are TRBV9 and TRBJ1-1; possibly TRBD1 for D (5 bases). Trimming removed 0 bases at V and 1 base at J, with 13 bases between. The CDR3 contains 16 residues. Germline V CDR1 and CDR2: SGDLS, YYNGEE. DNA of the CDR3: TGTGCCAGCAGCGTAGGGATTGGGGGGAGGAACACTGAAGCTTTCTTT. It yields the protein CASSVGIGGRNTEAFF.

CDR3: CASSLGGPYYEQYF. The CDR3 nucleotides are TGCGCCAGCAGCTTGGGCGGGCCTTACTACGAGCAGTACTTC. This chain links TRBV5-1 with TRBJ2-7, with D perhaps TRBD2 (5 bases). The CDR3 has 14 residues. Trimming removed 0 bases at V and 3 bases at J, with 10 bases between. Germline values: CDR1 SGHRS, CDR2 YFSETQ. Full variable domain (missing parts from reference TRBV5-1 and TRBJ2-7): KAGVTQTPRYLIKTRGQQVTLSCSPISGHRSVSWYQQTPGQGLQFLFEYFSETQRNKGNFPGRFSGRQFSNSRSEMNVSTLELGDSALYLCASSLGGPYYEQYFGPGTRLTVT.

This clone was seen just once. The chain uses TRBV6-5 and TRBJ1-2; D not resolved. With 6 bases removed from V and 3 bases from J, the gap between germline ends came to 11 bases. Germline-derived CDR1 and CDR2 are MNHEY and SVGAGI. The CDR3 runs to 13 residues. For the CDR3, the DNA is TGTGCCAGCAGAGTCGGGCGGGACTATGGCTACACCTTC. Its translation is CASRVGRDYGYTF.

The chain is built from TRBV2 and TRBJ1-6; 10 positions match TRBD1. From germline, CDR1 is SNHLY and CDR2 FYNNEI. V shed 5 bases, J shed 9 bases, and the junction held 7 bases outside the gene matches. The CDR3 is 15 residues long. CDR3 coding DNA: TGTGCCAGCAGTCACCGGGACAGGGGAAGTTCACCCCTCCACTTT. It is translated as CASSHRDRGSSPLHF.

The chain combines TRBV9 with TRBJ1-1, with D possibly matching TRBD1 (6 bases). Deletions cut 0 bases from V and 1 base from J, with 16 bases between. The germline V gene has CDR1 SGDLS and CDR2 YYNGEE. The CDR3 is 17 residues long. The CDR3, as DNA: TGTGCCAGCAGCGTAGTCGGGGGGGCATGGGCGAACACTGAAGCTTTCTTT. Translated: CASSVVGGAWANTEAFF.

This clone turned up a few times. This chain uses TRBV11-1 with TRBJ2-7; the match to TRBD2 covers 11 bases. Losses at the gene ends were 3 bases for V and 3 bases for J; bases not matched to a gene: 4. The CDR3 consists of 15 residues. Germline CDR1 SGHAT, CDR2 FQDESV (reference sequence). This CDR3 is CASSLTGTSGYEQYF. CDR3 DNA sequence: TGTGCCAGCAGCTTGACCGGGACTAGCGGCTACGAGCAGTACTTC.

This chain connects TRBV30 to TRBJ1-2; D remains ambiguous. The CDR3 is 17 amino acids. V was trimmed by 2 bases and J by 6 bases, leaving 25 bases between them. Germline-derived CDR1 and CDR2 are GTSNPN and SVGIG (reference sequence). The CDR3 is CAWSRLPTRPEKHGYTF. DNA for the CDR3: TGTGCCTGGAGTAGGCTCCCGACTAGACCCGAAAAGCATGGCTACACCTTC. Looking up the rest from reference TRBV30 and TRBJ1-2 gives the full variable domain: SQTIHQWPATLVQPVGSPLSLECTVEGTSNPNLYWYRQAAGRGLQLLFYSVGIGQISSEVPQNLSASRPQDRQFILSSKKLLLSDSGFYLCAWSRLPTRPEKHGYTFGSGTRLTVV.

This chain links TRBV24-1 with TRBJ2-3; 8 bases line up with TRBD1. Trimming took 4 bases from V and 4 from J; bases not matched to a gene: 6. This CDR3 has 15 amino acids. Germline lookup yields CDR1 KGHDR and CDR2 SFDVKD. CDR3 sequence reads: CATSESGQGPDTQYF. DNA of the CDR3: TGTGCCACCAGTGAAAGCGGACAGGGCCCAGATACGCAGTATTTT.

The chain couples TRBV6-2 or TRBV6-3 to TRBJ1-1, with D maybe TRBD1 (6 bases). This CDR3 region has 15 residues. V lost 4 bases and J lost 1, with 13 bases in between. From germline, CDR1 is MNHEY and CDR2 SVGEGT. This chain's CDR3 is CASSWQGRGNTEAFF. As DNA, the CDR3 is TGTGCCAGCAGTTGGCAGGGGAGGGGGAACACTGAAGCTTTCTTT.

The genes are TRBV7-8 and TRBJ2-4; 8 positions agree with TRBD1. In germline, CDR1 is SGHVS, CDR2 FQNEAQ. V lost 0 bases to trimming and J lost 7 bases; unmatched junction nucleotides: 8. CDR3 length: 16 residues. The CDR3 loop is CASSLALAGGRNIQYF. DNA for the CDR3: TGTGCCAGCAGCTTAGCGTTGGCAGGGGGCCGGAACATTCAGTACTTC.

The rearrangement joins TRBV5-1 to TRBJ1-2; 7 nucleotides match TRBD1. CDR3 length: 14 residues. CDR1 and CDR2 from the germline V gene are SGHRS and YFSETQ. V shed 5 bases and J 2 bases; nucleotides not matched to a gene: 6. CDR3 DNA: TGCGCCAGCAGGGCGACAGGGTCAAACTATGGCTACACCTTC. It is translated as CASRATGSNYGYTF.

This chain connects TRBV19 to TRBJ1-2, with D perhaps TRBD1 (6 bases). Germline loops: CDR1 LNHDA, CDR2 SQIVND (reference sequence). The CDR3 is 15 residues long. The ends were cut back, 7 bases at V and 1 base at J, with 16 bases in the middle. This CDR3 is CASKGGGRVNYGYTF. The CDR3 DNA reads TGTGCCAGTAAAGGGGGGGGGCGAGTTAACTATGGCTACACCTTC.